This T cell receptor (beta chain) was retrieved from a study of T cells after yellow fever vaccination. Study conclusions and caveats: Reappearing after the booster were most of the clones from primary vaccination (around 96% CD4, 75% to 90% CD8).

This clonotype occurred a few times. What it binds is not known. The 5'RACE template-switching step produced TCR cDNA and added a universal primer site and UMIs. Each CDR3 protein is one row after TCRdb ran MiXCR on the 5' RACE reads. The data hold about 350,000 distinct CDR3 sequences, with around 8.1% observed a single time. This TCR was sampled from a man aged 18 to 30 who received the YFV17D yellow fever vaccine. The specimen comprised PBMCs, sampled 45 days after the first yellow fever vaccination.

CDR3 residues: CASSLLVGGSEKLFF. CDR3 coding DNA: TGTGCCAGCAGTTTATTGGTTGGGGGAAGTGAAAAACTGTTTTTT. The rearrangement joins TRBV27 to TRBJ1-4, with a tentative D call TRBD1 (5 bases). CDR1 and CDR2 (germline): MNHEY, SMNVEV (reference sequence). The V gene lost 1 base and the J gene lost 7 bases, with 13 bases spanning the gap. CDR3 size: 15 residues. Drawing the rest from reference TRBV27 and TRBJ1-4, the complete variable domain is EAQVTQNPRYLITVTGKKLTVTCSQNMNHEYMSWYRQDPGLGLRQIYYSMNVEVTDKGDVPEGYKVSRKEKRNFPLILESPSPNQTSLYFCASSLLVGGSEKLFFGSGTQLSVL.